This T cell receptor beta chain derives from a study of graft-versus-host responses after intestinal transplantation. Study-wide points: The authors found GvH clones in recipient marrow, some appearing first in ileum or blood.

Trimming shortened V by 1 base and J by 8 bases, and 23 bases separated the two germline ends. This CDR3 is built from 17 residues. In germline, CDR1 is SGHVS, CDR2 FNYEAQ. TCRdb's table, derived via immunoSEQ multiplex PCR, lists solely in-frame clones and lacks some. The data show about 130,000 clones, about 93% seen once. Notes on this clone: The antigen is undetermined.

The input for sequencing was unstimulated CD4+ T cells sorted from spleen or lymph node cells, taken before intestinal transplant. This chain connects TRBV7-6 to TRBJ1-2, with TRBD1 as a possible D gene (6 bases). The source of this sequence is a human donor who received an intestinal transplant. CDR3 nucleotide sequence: TGTGCCAGCAGCTTAGTTCAATCCGGGACACCACCTGAAGGCTACACCTTC. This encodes CASSLVQSGTPPEGYTF.